Presented here are 6 T cell receptor beta chains from one specimen sequenced in a study of CD8 T cells in ankylosing spondylitis. Study-wide findings and caveats: Ankylosing spondylitis blood appeared to carry a characteristic TCR beta motif of fewer than 10 highly homologous variants.

MiXCR was run by TCRdb on the 5' RACE reads, yielding one entry per CDR3 protein. The sample holds 670,000 or so distinct CDR3 sequences; around 19% are singletons and the top ten take about 19%. For these receptors, no antigen is known. The specimen sequenced was blood, either unsorted or a sorted T cell fraction (not recorded which). Receptors originate from a male donor with ankylosing spondylitis.

In this sample, this clonotype turned up a few times. The rearrangement joins TRBV6-2 or TRBV6-3 to TRBJ2-6; a possible D gene is TRBD1 (5 bases). The V end lost 2 bases, the J end lost 12 bases, and 8 bases lay between the germline ends. Germline CDR1 is MNHEY and CDR2 is SVGEGT. The CDR3 has 12 amino acids. For the CDR3, the DNA is TGTGCCAGCAGTTACGTGGGGCGCGTCCTGACTTTC. Residues: CASSYVGRVLTF.

The chain joins TRBV12-3 or TRBV12-4 to TRBJ1-2; D unresolved. V was shortened by 3 bases and J by 4 bases, with 6 bases between the two germline ends. The CDR3 runs 12 residues. CDR3 protein: CASSFQVYGYTF. The DNA for the CDR3 is TGTGCCAGCAGTTTTCAGGTCTATGGCTACACCTTC.

The chain joins TRBV9 to TRBJ1-1, with 10 bases that match TRBD1. The CDR3 length is 13 residues. Trimming cost V 6 bases and J 5 bases; bases outside gene matches: 4. The germline CDR1 and CDR2 sequences are SGDLS and YYNGEE. In DNA form, the CDR3 reads TGTGCCAGCACCGGGACAGGGGAGACTGAAGCTTTCTTT. Protein: CASTGTGETEAFF.

In this sample, this clonotype turned up a few times. V usage is TRBV29-1 and J usage is TRBJ1-1; tentative D call: TRBD1 (5 bases). Trimming cost V 6 bases and J 4 bases, with 21 bases left between them. There are 15 residues in the CDR3. Germline V CDR1 and CDR2: SQVTM, ANQGSEA. The CDR3 DNA follows: TGCAGCGTACGCCGGGACGAGGAGGAGGGCACTGAAGCTTTCTTT. The encoded protein is CSVRRDEEEGTEAFF.

At least ten counts were recorded for this clonotype. The rearrangement uses TRBV5-5 and TRBJ1-1; D perhaps matches TRBD1 (5 bases). Germline CDR1 reads SGHKS; CDR2 reads YYEKEE (reference sequence). The CDR3 is 13 amino acids. The V end lost 4 bases, the J end lost 3 bases, and 10 bases lay between the germline ends. As DNA, the CDR3 is TGTGCCAGCAGCCGGATAGGGGACACTGAAGCTTTCTTT. It encodes CASSRIGDTEAFF.

This clonotype was seen a handful of times. DNA for the CDR3: TGTGCCAGCAGAGGGACTAGCGGCTACACCGGGGAGCTGTTTTTT. It codes for CASRGTSGYTGELFF. The chain uses TRBV2 and TRBJ2-2; TRBD2 matches 11 bases. CDR3 length: 15 residues. The J segment lost 3 bases and the V segment lost 6 bases, leaving 3 bases of the junction unmatched. Germline values: CDR1 SNHLY, CDR2 FYNNEI.